This T cell receptor beta chain was identified during a study of blood T cell repertoires in COVID-19. The CDR3 covers 15 residues. Germline CDR1 reads SGHAT; CDR2 reads FQNNGV. Trimming left V 5 bases short and J 0 bases short, with 11 bases between. As handled by the study authors: Estimation of nucleated cell counts was performed using reference gene primer amplification. Produced via immunoSEQ multiplex PCR; TCRdb's table is partial and in-frame only. From that table come the V and J calls and clone size; the DNA was used to work out D and trimming. The table shows under 60,000 clones, with 87% occurring only once.

The specimen sequenced was peripheral blood. This sequence originates from a human donor with acute or convalescent COVID-19. The donor label of this sample is uncertain. The V and J genes are TRBV11-2 and TRBJ1-3; D might be TRBD1 (6 bases). Here the CDR3 DNA reads TGTGCCAGCAGCCCAGGGGAGAGCTCTGGAAACACCATATATTTT. It specifies CASSPGESSGNTIYF.